Shown below are 21 T cell receptor beta chains from a single sample sequenced in a study of shared clonotypes between healthy human individuals. Some clones are missing from TCRdb's copy, which holds only in-frame ones; the method was immunoSEQ multiplex PCR. Among roughly 2.2 million clones, around 93% were seen once, and the ten largest hold around 0.35%. The sequenced material came from naive CD4+ T cells from PBMCs. Subset noted: CD45RA+ positively selected. The receptor set was obtained from a man between 18 and 35 years old in good health. Some clones in this sample may be carry-over from other donors' samples.

The chain couples TRBV7-2 to TRBJ1-5; D perhaps matches TRBD1 (5 bases). Trimming left V 6 bases short and J 4 bases short, with 13 bases between. The length of the CDR3 is 14 residues. Looked up from germline, CDR1 is SGHTA and CDR2 is FQGNSA. Here the CDR3 reads CASSLPGINQPQHF. In DNA form, the CDR3 reads TGTGCCAGCAGTCTTCCAGGGATTAATCAGCCCCAGCATTTT.

The V and J genes are TRBV5-8 and TRBJ2-1; D remains unclear. Germline CDR1 and CDR2: SGHTS and YDEGEE. The CDR3 has 14 residues. Deletions cut 2 bases from V and 7 bases from J, with 13 bases between. In DNA, the CDR3 is TGTGCCAGCAGCTTCGAAGTAGCCGTAAATGAGCAGTTCTTC. Amino acids: CASSFEVAVNEQFF.

The chain combines TRBV6-1 with TRBJ1-2; D perhaps matches TRBD1 (5 bases). The CDR3 is 13 amino acids. Trimming cost V 8 bases and J 0 bases, with 10 bases left between them. Germline V gives CDR1 MNHNS, CDR2 SASEGT. As DNA, the CDR3 is TGTGCCAGCCGCCGGGACCCTAACTATGGCTACACCTTC. It translates to CASRRDPNYGYTF.

The CDR3, as DNA: TGCGCCAGCAGCTTGGTTCCGGAGAGCAATCAGCCCCAGCATTTT. Amino acid sequence: CASSLVPESNQPQHF. The chain uses TRBV5-1 and TRBJ1-5; D remains ambiguous. V was clipped by 0 bases and J by 1 base, with 8 bases between them. Germline CDR1 and CDR2: SGHRS and YFSETQ. The CDR3 runs 15 residues.

This clone was observed a handful of times. This chain's CDR3 is CASSSFGNQPQHF. The CDR3 bases are TGCGCCAGCAGCTCCTTCGGCAATCAGCCCCAGCATTTT. V usage is TRBV5-1 and J usage is TRBJ1-5; D gene ambiguous. Germline V gives CDR1 SGHRS, CDR2 YFSETQ. This CDR3 is built from 13 residues. V was pared by 3 bases and J by 2 bases, with 6 bases between.

This chain joins TRBV2 and TRBJ2-3; 10 positions agree with TRBD2. CDR1 SNHLY and CDR2 FYNNEI come from the germline V gene. Trimming cost V 7 bases and J 5 bases; bases outside gene matches: 6. The CDR3 is 14 residues long. The CDR3 bases are TGTGCCAGCAACGTGGGACTAGCGAAAGATACGCAGTATTTT. It codes for CASNVGLAKDTQYF.

The chain joins TRBV19 to TRBJ1-4; TRBD1 aligns across 8 bases. CDR3 size: 15 residues. Per the germline V gene, CDR1 is LNHDA and CDR2 is SQIVND (reference sequence). The V segment lost 5 bases and the J segment 10 bases; nucleotides outside the gene matches: 12. The CDR3 loop is CASSVPTGAVGKLFF. In nucleotides, the CDR3 is TGTGCCAGTAGTGTGCCGACAGGGGCGGTTGGAAAACTGTTTTTT. The variable domain in full, completed from reference TRBV19 and TRBJ1-4, reads DGGITQSPKYLFRKEGQNVTLSCEQNLNHDAMYWYRQDPGQGLRLIYYSQIVNDFQKGDIAEGYSVSREKKESFPLTVTSAQKNPTAFYLCASSVPTGAVGKLFFGSGTQLSVL.

As to this clone: The same CDR3 is also encoded by other DNA sequences in this sample. This chain links TRBV5-1 with TRBJ2-5, with D unclear. V gave up 0 bases and J gave up 2 bases, with 5 bases separating them. The V gene's germline CDR1 is SGHRS and CDR2 YFSETQ. The CDR3 consists of 13 residues. The DNA of the CDR3 is TGCGCCAGCAGCTTGGGGCAACAAGAGACCCAGTACTTC. Amino acid sequence: CASSLGQQETQYF.

This clone was found once. The chain combines TRBV9 with TRBJ1-1; 11 nucleotides line up with TRBD1. The CDR3 has 19 residues. Unmatched junction bases numbered 15, after V lost 2 bases and J lost 3 bases. The germline V gene has CDR1 SGDLS and CDR2 YYNGEE. Written as DNA, the CDR3 is TGTGCCAGCAGCGTCCGCGCATCTGGGACAGGGGGGGGATACACTGAAGCTTTCTTT. It specifies CASSVRASGTGGGYTEAFF.

Comments on this clone: Other DNA sequences within the sample encode an identical CDR3. The chain uses TRBV5-1 and TRBJ2-7; D remains unclear. Trimming cost V 0 bases and J 0 bases, with 10 bases left between them. This CDR3 region has 15 residues. CDR1 and CDR2 from the germline V gene are SGHRS and YFSETQ. Here the CDR3 reads CASSLGGGSSYEQYF. In nucleotides, the CDR3 is TGCGCCAGCAGCTTGGGAGGCGGTAGCTCCTACGAGCAGTACTTC.

The chain carries TRBV27 and TRBJ2-1; 8 bases line up with TRBD2. Germline assignment: CDR1 MNHEY and CDR2 SMNVEV (reference sequence). V lost 8 bases and J lost 7; bases outside the gene matches: 7. The CDR3 contains 13 residues. The CDR3 spells CASSPLAENEQFF. The CDR3 nucleotides read TGTGCCAGCTCCCCACTAGCGGAGAATGAGCAGTTCTTC.

The chain has TRBV5-1 and TRBJ2-1; D is ambiguous. Germline V gives CDR1 SGHRS, CDR2 YFSETQ. V lost 2 bases to trimming and J lost 7 bases, with 4 bases between them. The CDR3 loop spans 11 amino acids. The CDR3 loop reads CASSFQNEQFF. The CDR3 region has the DNA TGCGCCAGCAGCTTTCAGAATGAGCAGTTCTTC.

The gene calls are TRBV28 and TRBJ2-3, with 7 bases aligning to TRBD2. V shed 5 bases and J 6 bases; nucleotides not matched to a gene: 11. This CDR3 region has 15 residues. Germline values: CDR1 MDHEN, CDR2 SYDVKM. The CDR3 loop reads CASSPSAGYPDTQYF. The CDR3 DNA reads TGTGCCAGCAGTCCCTCAGCGGGATACCCCGATACGCAGTATTTT. Full variable domain (rest looked up from reference TRBV28 and TRBJ2-3): DVKVTQSSRYLVKRTGEKVFLECVQDMDHENMFWYRQDPGLGLRLIYFSYDVKMKEKGDIPEGYSVSREKKERFSLILESASTNQTSMYLCASSPSAGYPDTQYFGPGTRLTVL.

The genes are TRBV4-1 and TRBJ1-5; 8 nucleotides match TRBD1. This CDR3 has 15 amino acids. The V gene end was trimmed by 3 bases and the J gene end by 7 bases; junction bases not matched to a gene: 8. The germline V gene has CDR1 MGHRA and CDR2 YSYEKL. The DNA of the CDR3 is TGCGCCAGCAGCCATGCCGACAGGGGCGAGCAGCCCCAGCATTTT. This codes for CASSHADRGEQPQHF.

The rearrangement links TRBV6-1 to TRBJ1-2; D remains ambiguous. CDR3 length: 14 residues. V lost 9 bases to trimming and J lost 4 bases, with 18 bases between them. Germline V gene data show CDR1 as MNHNS and CDR2 as SASEGT. This CDR3 is CASNLRRSRYGYTF. The DNA for the CDR3 is TGTGCCAGTAACCTTAGGAGGTCCCGCTATGGCTACACCTTC.

On this clone: This sample also contains other DNA sequences that code for the same CDR3. The V and J genes are TRBV7-9 and TRBJ2-5; possibly TRBD1 for D (6 bases). Trimming removed 0 bases from V and 5 bases from J, with 7 bases in between. Germline V CDR1 and CDR2: SEHNR, FQNEAQ (reference sequence). The CDR3 runs 13 residues. The CDR3 is CASSLAQGETQYF. In DNA, the CDR3 is TGTGCCAGCAGCTTAGCTCAGGGGGAGACCCAGTACTTC.

V usage is TRBV30 and J usage is TRBJ1-2, with unresolved D. Germline lookup yields CDR1 GTSNPN and CDR2 SVGIG (reference sequence). This CDR3 contains 11 residues. Deletions cut 5 bases from V and 7 bases from J, with 11 bases between. CDR3 coding DNA: TGTGCCTGGGGCCGGTCTGGTGGCTACACCTTC. This translates into CAWGRSGGYTF.

This clone appeared a few times. The chain carries TRBV2 and TRBJ2-7; D might be TRBD1 (6 bases). Germline CDR1 SNHLY, CDR2 FYNNEI. The CDR3 is made up of 13 amino acids. The V gene lost 6 bases and the J gene lost 6 bases, with 15 bases spanning the gap. CDR3 DNA sequence: TGTGCCAGCAGCGTAATACAGGGCTCCGAGCAGTACTTC. It encodes CASSVIQGSEQYF.

The J gene is TRBJ2-2, the V gene TRBV5-1; D perhaps matches TRBD1 (6 bases). Germline CDR1 and CDR2: SGHRS and YFSETQ. The CDR3 has 15 residues. Trimming left V 5 bases short and J 1 base short, with 12 bases between. This chain's CDR3 is CASSGTRENTGELFF. The DNA of the CDR3 is TGCGCCAGCAGTGGGACACGAGAGAACACCGGGGAGCTGTTTTTT.

The chain combines TRBV28 with TRBJ2-2; 8 nucleotides agree with TRBD1. CDR3 size: 16 residues. The V gene's germline CDR1 is MDHEN and CDR2 SYDVKM. Trimming took 7 bases from V and 3 from J; bases not matched to a gene: 10. The CDR3 DNA reads TGTGCCAGCACCCCACAGGGGGACGAGGACACCGGGGAGCTGTTTTTT. Protein product: CASTPQGDEDTGELFF.

As DNA, the CDR3 is TGTGCCAGCAGCTTTATCCTAGCGGTGGTGGGAGATACGCAGTATTTT. This codes for CASSFILAVVGDTQYF. The chain joins TRBV7-8 to TRBJ2-3, with 7 nucleotides matching TRBD2. This CDR3 comprises 16 residues. CDR1 is SGHVS and CDR2 is FQNEAQ in the germline V gene. Trimming at V came to 3 bases and at J to 5 bases, leaving 11 bases not matched to a gene.